This T cell receptor (beta chain) was retrieved from a study of CD8+ T cells in alopecia areata. Study details: A regimen of oral tofacitinib, 5 to 10 mg twice daily, was given to treated patients. A 6-month off-drug phase came after tofacitinib, which had lasted 6 to 18 months. Overall study results and limits: Affected lesional scalp, above all in alopecia totalis/universalis, was more clonal than normal scalp. Scalp clonality decreased significantly with tofacitinib, and so did expanded CD8+ clones among the top 100.

Points on this clone: Its specificity is not known.

RNA was extracted and reverse transcribed into cDNA as the sequencing template. Produced via immunoSEQ multiplex PCR; TCRdb's table is partial and in-frame only. The sample includes over 100,000 clones, around 53% of them seen just once. The V and J ends lost 1 base and 6 bases, in that order; junction bases with no gene match: 2. The CDR3 contains 13 residues. Germline V gene data show CDR1 as LNHNV and CDR2 as YYDKDF (reference sequence). Documented treatment: oral pan-JAK inhibitor, 5-10 mg twice daily. The sequenced sample was CD4+ T cells sorted from blood, obtained at week 4, from a patient treated with tofacitinib. V is TRBV15 and J is TRBJ2-7; 8 bases match TRBD1. The clonotype originates from a human donor with alopecia areata. CDR3 sequence (DNA): TGTGCCACCAGCAGAGGGACAGGGCGCGAGCAGTACTTC. As protein: CATSRGTGREQYF.